The T cell receptor (beta chain) described here comes from a study of PD-L1 blockade in urothelial cancer. Study-level information: Blood was analyzed 3 weeks (second dose) and 6 weeks after treatment start.

V lost 5 bases to trimming and J lost 12 bases; unmatched junction nucleotides: 6. CDR3 size: 12 residues. In germline, CDR1 is LNHDA, CDR2 SQIVND (reference sequence). The time point was: peripheral blood 6 weeks after treatment start. Patients were diagnosed with urothelial carcinoma, either locally advanced or metastatic. Generated by immunoSEQ multiplex PCR, the TCRdb table keeps only in-frame clones and is missing some. The repertoire has about 50,000 clones, 80% to 90% of them found once; the top ten carry just over 8.5%. V is TRBV19 and J is TRBJ1-5, with 8 bases that match TRBD1. The sequence came from a man between 65 and 79 years old with urothelial cancer. The sequencing used PBMCs, collected around atezolizumab (anti-PD-L1) treatment. The CDR3 spells CASSAEQGVQHF. CDR3 nucleotide sequence: TGTGCCAGTAGTGCCGAACAGGGGGTCCAGCATTTT.